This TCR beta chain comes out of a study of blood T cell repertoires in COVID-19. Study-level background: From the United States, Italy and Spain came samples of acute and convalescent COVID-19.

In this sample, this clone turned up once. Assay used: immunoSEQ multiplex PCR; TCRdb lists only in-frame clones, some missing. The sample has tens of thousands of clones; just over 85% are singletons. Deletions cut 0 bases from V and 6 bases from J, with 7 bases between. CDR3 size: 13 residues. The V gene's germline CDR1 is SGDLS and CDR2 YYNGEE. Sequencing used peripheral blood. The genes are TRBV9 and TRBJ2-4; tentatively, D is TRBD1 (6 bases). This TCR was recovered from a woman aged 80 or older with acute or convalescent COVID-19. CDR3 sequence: CASSVEQGNIQYF. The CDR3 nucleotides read TGTGCCAGCAGCGTAGAACAGGGAAACATTCAGTACTTC.